The present entry profiles one TCR beta chain with its context. These data come from a study of T cell changes during pregnancy in multiple sclerosis. Germline lookup yields CDR1 SNHLY and CDR2 FYNNEI. The V gene end was trimmed by 8 bases and the J gene end by 5 bases; junction bases not matched to a gene: 5. CDR3 length: 12 amino acids. Here immunoSEQ multiplex PCR was the method, and the copy in TCRdb shows in-frame clones only, minus some. The table includes roughly 110,000 clones, roughly 92% detected once. The sample here was peripheral blood, taken in the third trimester of pregnancy. The chain is built from TRBV2 and TRBJ1-2, with 7 positions matching TRBD1. This sequence was found in a female donor in good health, enrolled as a control in a pregnancy study. The CDR3, as DNA: TGTGCCAGCGGAGGGACAGCATATGGCTACACCTTC. Translated: CASGGTAYGYTF.